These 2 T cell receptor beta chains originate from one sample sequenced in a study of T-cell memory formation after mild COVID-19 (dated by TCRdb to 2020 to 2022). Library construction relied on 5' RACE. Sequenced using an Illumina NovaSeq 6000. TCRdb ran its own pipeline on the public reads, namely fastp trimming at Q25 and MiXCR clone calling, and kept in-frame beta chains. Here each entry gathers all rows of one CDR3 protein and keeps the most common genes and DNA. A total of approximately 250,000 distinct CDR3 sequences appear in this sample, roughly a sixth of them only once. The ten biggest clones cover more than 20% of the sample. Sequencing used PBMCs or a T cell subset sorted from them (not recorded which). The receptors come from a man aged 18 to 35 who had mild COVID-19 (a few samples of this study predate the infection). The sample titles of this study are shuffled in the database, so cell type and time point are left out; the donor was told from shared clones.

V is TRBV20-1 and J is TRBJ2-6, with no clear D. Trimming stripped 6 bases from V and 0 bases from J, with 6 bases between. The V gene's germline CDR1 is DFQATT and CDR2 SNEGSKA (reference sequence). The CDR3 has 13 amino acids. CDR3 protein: CSASDSGANVLTF. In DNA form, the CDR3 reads TGCAGTGCGTCAGACTCTGGGGCCAACGTCCTGACTTTC.

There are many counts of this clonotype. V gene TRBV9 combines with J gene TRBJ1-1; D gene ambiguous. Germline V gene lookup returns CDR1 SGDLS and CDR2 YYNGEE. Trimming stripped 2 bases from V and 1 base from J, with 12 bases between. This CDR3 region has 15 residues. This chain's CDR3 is CASSVDSIWNTEAFF. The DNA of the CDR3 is TGTGCCAGCAGCGTTGATTCCATTTGGAACACTGAAGCTTTCTTT.